The T cell receptor (beta chain) under discussion was sequenced for a study of cytomegalovirus exposure and HLA in healthy donors. Findings of the study overall: Rarity marked most TCR sequences, yet some public TCRs occurred in many donors. According to the study, roughly 180 TCR beta chains were cytomegalovirus-associated.

Profiled with immunoSEQ multiplex PCR; TCRdb holds only in-frame clones, not every one. Found here are about 120,000 clones, about 85% of them singletons; the top ten hold 2.1%. Concerning this clone: The target antigen is unknown.

The CDR3 runs to 18 residues. Trimming removed 0 bases from V and 0 bases from J, with 17 bases in between. Germline values: CDR1 LGHNA, CDR2 YSLEER. The J gene is TRBJ2-5, the V gene TRBV4-3; D is possibly TRBD2 (6 bases). Sequenced: PBMCs. This clonotype was obtained from a woman in her 30s in good health and CMV-seronegative. As DNA, the CDR3 is TGCGCCAGCAGCCAAGAATTTCCCGGCGGGAACTACCAAGAGACCCAGTACTTC. Translation gives CASSQEFPGGNYQETQYF.